This entry describes one T cell receptor (beta chain). Its specificity is unknown. Method: immunoSEQ multiplex PCR; TCRdb's copy keeps in-frame clones and lacks some. The table lists roughly 100,000 clones, about 81% of them singletons. The sample is drawn from a study of T cell responses to AZD1222 COVID-19 vaccine. Study observations and caveats: Among AZD1222 vaccinees, only six or seven were seropositive at baseline.

V lost 1 base and J 0 bases, leaving 13 bases between the germline ends. The CDR3 is 17 residues long. Germline assignment: CDR1 SGHVS and CDR2 FQNEAQ. The clonotype was recovered from an adult who received the AZD1222 COVID-19 vaccine. Material: peripheral blood, obtained 28 days after the second AZD1222 dose. This rearrangement joins TRBV7-8 to TRBJ1-3, with D possibly matching TRBD1 (5 bases). In DNA, the CDR3 is TGTGCCAGCAGCTTAGAATGGGCAGGGCTCTCTGGAAACACCATATATTTT. It specifies CASSLEWAGLSGNTIYF. The entire variable domain, with the rest obtained from reference TRBV7-8 and TRBJ1-3, is as follows: GAGVSQSPRYKVAKRGQDVALRCDPISGHVSLFWYQQALGQGPEFLTYFQNEAQLDKSGLPSDRFFAERPEGSVSTLKIQRTQQEDSAVYLCASSLEWAGLSGNTIYFGEGSWLTVV.